Following are 6 T cell receptor beta chains from one sample sequenced in a study of cytomegalovirus exposure and HLA in healthy donors. Here immunoSEQ multiplex PCR was the method, and the copy in TCRdb shows in-frame clones only, minus some. The sample records roughly 120,000 clones, around 94% being singletons. Sample: PBMCs. The source is a woman under 30 in good health and CMV-seronegative.

The chain employs TRBV7-3 and TRBJ2-2; perhaps TRBD1 as D (6 bases). Between the trimmed V and J ends, which lost 4 bases and 1 base, there was a span of 13 bases. The CDR3 length is 16 residues. Germline CDR1 reads SGHTA; CDR2 reads FQGTGA. In DNA, the CDR3 is TGTGCCAGCAGCTATCCAGGACAGCAGAACACCGGGGAGCTGTTTTTT. It codes for CASSYPGQQNTGELFF. The variable domain in full, completed from reference TRBV7-3 and TRBJ2-2, reads GAGVSQTPSNKVTEKGKYVELRCDPISGHTALYWYRQSLGQGPEFLIYFQGTGAADDSGLPNDRFFAVRPEGSVSTLKIQRTERGDSAVYLCASSYPGQQNTGELFFGEGSRLTVL.

This chain links TRBV7-9 with TRBJ2-3, with TRBD2 matching over 8 bases. Germline CDR1 SEHNR, CDR2 FQNEAQ (reference sequence). The junction had 6 bases not matched to a gene; V was cut back by 8 bases and J by 5 bases. The CDR3 sequence is 13 residues long. Here the CDR3 DNA reads TGTGCCAGCGGGGGCGGGGGGAGAGATACGCAGTATTTT. Protein sequence: CASGGGGRDTQYF.

The V and J genes are TRBV30 and TRBJ2-3; D remains unclear. Trimming left V 1 base short and J 6 bases short, with 11 bases between. This CDR3 contains 13 residues. Per the germline V gene, CDR1 is GTSNPN and CDR2 is SVGIG (reference sequence). Written as DNA, the CDR3 is TGTGCCTGGAGTGCCTCATCGGGTGATACGCAGTATTTT. Translating gives CAWSASSGDTQYF.

J is TRBJ1-5 and V is TRBV28; 9 bases are shared with TRBD1. The length of the CDR3 is 14 residues. Germline V gives CDR1 MDHEN, CDR2 SYDVKM. The J segment lost 5 bases and the V segment lost 7 bases, leaving 6 bases of the junction unmatched. The CDR3 reads CASTATGGDQPQHF. The CDR3 nucleotides are TGTGCCAGCACTGCGACAGGGGGAGATCAGCCCCAGCATTTT.

This chain joins TRBV5-6 and TRBJ2-4, with D perhaps TRBD2 (6 bases). The V and J ends lost 2 bases and 9 bases respectively, with 9 bases between them. The V gene's germline CDR1 is SGHDT and CDR2 YYEEEE. The CDR3 runs 12 residues. DNA of the CDR3: TGTGCCAGCAGCTTCGGGCGGGGCATTCAGTACTTC. The encoded protein is CASSFGRGIQYF.

The rearrangement joins TRBV18 to TRBJ2-7, with 10 bases aligning to TRBD2. The CDR3 length is 14 residues. Trimming took 3 bases from V and 3 from J; bases not matched to a gene: 2. Germline V gene lookup returns CDR1 KGHSH and CDR2 LQKENI. The CDR3 is CASSPGTSDYEQYF. The CDR3 DNA is TGTGCCAGCTCACCCGGGACTAGCGACTACGAGCAGTACTTC.